The text below deals with one T cell receptor beta chain. Its matching antigen is unknown. There was one heparinised blood draw per donor, averaging approximately 120 mL. Sorted populations were all over 95% pure. The data were obtained in a study of beta chain features in type 1 diabetes. Points from the study as a whole: PCR might favor shorter templates, equally in patients and controls. Relative to healthy donors, patients appeared to have naive, central memory and Treg TCRB repertoires that were more similar.

The study reverse transcribed the entire isolated RNA, so it sequenced expressed TCRB transcripts. Libraries were prepared by immunoSEQ multiplex PCR; TCRdb keeps only in-frame clonotypes and omits some of them. Among 150,000 or so clones listed, nearly 9.5% were seen once. V lost 2 bases and J lost 5; bases outside the gene matches: 7. Germline CDR1 reads SGHDN; CDR2 reads FVKESK. CDR3 size: 15 residues. The receptor's source is a man between 18 and 29 years old in good health. Material for sequencing was central memory CD4+ T cells from blood. This chain links TRBV14 with TRBJ2-7; 9 positions agree with TRBD2. DNA of the CDR3: TGTGCCAGCAGCCAATGGCGGGGGGGCCTAGACGAGCAGTACTTC. This translates into CASSQWRGGLDEQYF.